The clone carrying this T cell receptor (beta chain) was detected only a few times. This sample stems from a study of blood T cell repertoires in COVID-19. TCRdb's copy holds only in-frame clones and misses some; the assay was immunoSEQ multiplex PCR. The table lists about 280,000 clones, about nine tenths of them singletons. This CDR3 has 16 amino acids. Germline V lookup: CDR1 SGDLS, CDR2 YYNGEE. Trimming removed 3 bases from V and 6 bases from J; junction bases left unmatched: 8. Material: peripheral blood. This chain links TRBV9 with TRBJ2-1, with 11 nucleotides matching TRBD2. This receptor was taken from a woman between 40 and 50 years old who had recovered from COVID-19. This chain's CDR3 is CASSAKTSGTLNEQFF. The CDR3 nucleotides are TGTGCCAGCAGCGCGAAGACTAGCGGGACCCTCAATGAGCAGTTCTTC.